The next 32 T cell receptor beta chains were all read from a single sample in a study of regulatory T cells in long-lasting Graves disease. As to time point: newly diagnosed GD, antithyroid drugs for less than 3 months. Extracted PBMC RNA gave rise to the TCR library. Construction of TCR beta libraries relied on iRepertoire HTBI primers and on Arm-PCR targeting CDR3 regions. TCRdb ran MiXCR on the multiplex PCR reads and lists one entry per CDR3 protein. Here the sample spans 350,000 to 500,000 distinct CDR3 sequences, less than 20% being singletons. The data were also submitted as part of a second study, on T cells in Graves' hyperthyroidism and ophthalmopathy.

This sample comprised peripheral blood mononuclear cells (PBMCs), obtained at new diagnosis, from a patient treated with antithyroid drugs. All receptors come from a woman between 18 and 29 years old with Graves disease.

Comment on this clonotype: A much larger clone sits a single nucleotide away, making a read error possible. The rearrangement links TRBV6-1 to TRBJ2-7; 9 bases are a match to TRBD1. V dropped 5 bases and J dropped 3; count of bases not matched to a gene: 5. This CDR3 has 14 residues. The germline CDR1 and CDR2 sequences are MNHNS and SASEGT. The CDR3 loop reads CASSTGTGRYEQYF. The CDR3 DNA follows: TGTGCCAGCAGTACCGGGACAGGGCGCTACGAGCAGTACTTC.

This clonotype occurred many times. V and J are TRBV12-3 or TRBV12-4 and TRBJ2-1; D is unclear. The V gene lost 2 bases and the J gene lost 8 bases, with 13 bases spanning the gap. There are 14 residues in the CDR3. DNA of the CDR3: TGTGCCAGCAGTTTAAGATTGGAGTCCCATGAGCAGTTCTTC. Translation: CASSLRLESHEQFF.

This clonotype was seen at least ten times. The rearrangement joins TRBV12-3 or TRBV12-4 to TRBJ1-2, with a possible D match to TRBD1 (6 bases). This CDR3 has 13 amino acids. Between the trimmed V and J ends, which lost 5 bases and 8 bases, there was a span of 15 bases. CDR3 sequence reads: CASSPNTGIGYTF. In DNA, the CDR3 is TGTGCCAGCAGTCCCAACACAGGGATCGGCTACACCTTC.

This clonotype was seen at least ten times. This chain connects TRBV27 to TRBJ2-3, with no clear D. V lost 6 bases to trimming and J lost 2 bases, with 12 bases between them. CDR1 and CDR2 from the germline V gene are MNHEY and SMNVEV (reference sequence). This CDR3 is built from 14 residues. The CDR3 spells CASSFGYDTDTQYF. In DNA, the CDR3 is TGTGCCAGCAGCTTTGGATACGACACAGATACGCAGTATTTT.

This clonotype was found many times. The chain is built from TRBV6-1 and TRBJ1-6, with D perhaps matching TRBD1 (5 bases). The ends were cut back, 5 bases at V and 9 bases at J, with 14 bases in the middle. This CDR3 spans 14 amino acids. Germline V CDR1 and CDR2: MNHNS, SASEGT. As DNA, the CDR3 is TGTGCCAGCAGTACTCAACAGGAATCTTCACCCCTCCACTTT. Protein product: CASSTQQESSPLHF.

The J gene is TRBJ2-2, the V gene TRBV12-3 or TRBV12-4; D may be TRBD2 (6 bases). CDR3 length: 16 residues. Between the trimmed V and J ends, which lost 2 bases and 6 bases, there was a span of 16 bases. The CDR3 nucleotides are TGTGCCAGCAGTTTATTTGTCGGGAGTAACTCCGGGGAGCTGTTTTTT. Its protein product is CASSLFVGSNSGELFF.

In its sample, this clonotype was seen many times. This chain connects TRBV5-6 to TRBJ2-7, with TRBD2 identical over 13 bases. CDR1 and CDR2 (germline): SGHDT, YYEEEE. The CDR3 has 14 residues. Trimming at V came to 5 bases and at J to 6 bases, leaving 5 bases not matched to a gene. In DNA, the CDR3 is TGTGCCAGCAGTTTCCGACTAGCGGGAGGCGAGCAGTACTTC. Protein product: CASSFRLAGGEQYF.

This clonotype has a handful of counts. A much larger clonotype is one base distant, so this may be a read error. The chain employs TRBV7-8 and TRBJ2-1; D is unclear. The CDR3 has 11 residues. Germline CDR1 and CDR2: SGHVS and FQNEAQ. The CDR3 DNA reads TGTGCCAGTACTGGGTACAGTGAGCAGTTCTTC. This codes for CASTGYSEQFF. Supplemented by reference TRBV7-8 and TRBJ2-1, the full variable domain reads GAGVSQSPRYKVAKRGQDVALRCDPISGHVSLFWYQQALGQGPEFLTYFQNEAQLDKSGLPSDRFFAERPEGSVSTLKIQRTQQEDSAVYLCASTGYSEQFFGPGTRLTVL.

This clonotype was recorded at least ten times. The rearrangement joins TRBV11-3 to TRBJ2-3; possibly TRBD1 or TRBD2 for D (6 bases each). Germline CDR1 reads SGHNT; CDR2 reads YENEEA. CDR3 length: 16 amino acids. V gave up 5 bases and J gave up 7 bases, with 22 bases separating them. The CDR3 spells CASSPRTAGHANTQYF. The DNA of the CDR3 is TGTGCCAGCAGCCCCCGGACAGCGGGCCATGCAAATACGCAGTATTTT.

In this sample, this clonotype turned up many times. The rearrangement joins TRBV6-2 or TRBV6-3 to TRBJ2-1; 8 bases fit TRBD2. J was trimmed by 6 bases and V by 5 bases; bases with no gene match: 9. The CDR3 runs to 15 residues. Germline assignment: CDR1 MNHEY and CDR2 SVGEGT. DNA of the CDR3: TGTGCCAGCAGTCAAGAGCGGGAGTGGGTCAATGAGCAGTTCTTC. This sequence encodes CASSQEREWVNEQFF.

This clonotype appeared many times. The chain couples TRBV29-1 to TRBJ2-5, with D unresolved. Trimming pared 6 bases from V and 2 bases from J, leaving 19 bases between. Germline lookup yields CDR1 SQVTM and CDR2 ANQGSEA. The CDR3 extends over 15 amino acids. CDR3 in DNA: TGCAGCGTCGTCATTCTCGAATCCTCACAAGAGACCCAGTACTTC. Translated: CSVVILESSQETQYF.

This clonotype was recorded many times. CDR3 in DNA: TGCGCCAGCAGCCCCGGGCCGGGACAGACCTACGAGCAGTACTTC. This translates into CASSPGPGQTYEQYF. The chain joins TRBV4-1 to TRBJ2-7; the match to TRBD1 covers 7 bases. Trimming removed 4 bases from V and 2 bases from J; junction bases left unmatched: 8. CDR1 and CDR2 (germline): MGHRA, YSYEKL. The CDR3 contains 15 residues.

This clonotype came up many times. The genes are TRBV11-2 and TRBJ1-2; the D is unclear. The CDR3 extends over 14 amino acids. From germline, CDR1 is SGHAT and CDR2 FQNNGV. The V gene lost 3 bases and the J gene lost 3 bases, with 11 bases spanning the gap. CDR3 DNA sequence: TGTGCCAGCAGCTTGGGTGACATAGACTATGGCTACACCTTC. Translation: CASSLGDIDYGYTF.

This clonotype was seen only a few times. A single base separates this from a much larger clone, so it may be a read error. The V and J genes are TRBV6-1 and TRBJ2-7; 7 positions agree with TRBD1. The CDR3 extends over 13 amino acids. Germline CDR1 MNHNS, CDR2 SASEGT. The CDR3 loop is CASRGDSYYERYF. The CDR3 DNA follows: TGTGCCAGCAGGGGGGACAGTTACTACGAGCGGTACTTC.

This clonotype was seen at least ten times. The chain couples TRBV20-1 to TRBJ2-1, with a possible D match to TRBD2 (5 bases). The CDR3 spans 12 residues. Germline V gene data show CDR1 as DFQATT and CDR2 as SNEGSKA (reference sequence). The V end lost 6 bases, the J end lost 4 bases, and 10 bases lay between the germline ends. CDR3 residues: CSASGPYNEQFF. In DNA form, the CDR3 reads TGCAGTGCCAGCGGACCTTACAATGAGCAGTTCTTC.

In this sample, this clonotype turned up many times. The rearrangement links TRBV28 to TRBJ2-7, with 9 nucleotides matching TRBD1. The ends lost 2 bases at V and 2 bases at J; junction bases unmatched: 7. Germline V gives CDR1 MDHEN, CDR2 SYDVKM. This CDR3 is built from 16 residues. CDR3 coding DNA: TGTGCCAGCAGTTTACCCACAGGGGGCCAACCCTACGAGCAGTACTTC. Protein sequence: CASSLPTGGQPYEQYF.

This clonotype has at least ten counts. This chain joins TRBV2 and TRBJ2-7; TRBD2 might be the D (6 bases). Germline CDR1 is SNHLY and CDR2 is FYNNEI. The CDR3 covers 16 residues. The V end was cut by 3 bases, the J end by 6 bases, with 21 bases between. CDR3 sequence (DNA): TGTGCCAGCAGTGATCGGTGGGGGGAGCGGTCGGTCGAGCAGTACTTC. Amino acid sequence: CASSDRWGERSVEQYF.

In this sample, this clonotype turned up many times. The chain is built from TRBV20-1 and TRBJ2-1; D is ambiguous. This CDR3 has 13 residues. Trimming pared 0 bases from V and 5 bases from J, leaving 8 bases between. CDR1 and CDR2 (germline): DFQATT, SNEGSKA (reference sequence). This CDR3 reads CSARDLQNNEQFF. The CDR3 DNA reads as TGCAGTGCTAGAGATCTCCAAAACAATGAGCAGTTCTTC.

This clonotype was seen many times. The chain combines TRBV7-2 with TRBJ1-1; possibly TRBD1 for D (5 bases). The CDR3 runs 14 residues. The germline V gene encodes CDR1 SGHTA and CDR2 FQGNSA. V was pared by 2 bases and J by 4 bases, with 11 bases between. Here the CDR3 DNA reads TGTGCCAGCAGCTTACAGGGATCGTCCACTGAAGCTTTCTTT. It translates to CASSLQGSSTEAFF.

This clonotype was counted only a few times. The conserved phenylalanine or tryptophan is not found at the CDR3 terminus, so this likely reflects a read error. J is TRBJ2-6 and V is TRBV7-2, with a possible D match to TRBD1 (6 bases). V lost 5 bases, J lost 0 bases, and 14 bases lay in between. The CDR3 totals 17 residues. Germline V gene data show CDR1 as SGHTA and CDR2 as FQGNSA. CDR3 region: CASSLRGRASGANVLTS. The CDR3 DNA reads as TGTGCCAGCAGCCTCAGGGGCCGAGCCTCTGGGGCCAACGTCCTGACTTCC.

This clonotype was seen many times. The chain combines TRBV10-1 with TRBJ2-7; the D is unclear. The germline gives CDR1 WNHNN, CDR2 SYGVQD (reference sequence). There are 14 residues in the CDR3. The germline V and J ends were trimmed by 4 bases and 5 bases, with 15 bases remaining between them. Here the CDR3 reads CASSVIGRADEQYF. CDR3 nucleotide sequence: TGCGCCAGCAGTGTAATCGGCCGTGCCGACGAGCAGTACTTC.

This clonotype appeared many times. The rearrangement links TRBV28 to TRBJ2-1; 8 bases agree with TRBD1. Germline V gene lookup returns CDR1 MDHEN and CDR2 SYDVKM. V shed 3 bases and J 2 bases; nucleotides not matched to a gene: 9. The CDR3 spans 17 residues. The CDR3 DNA is TGTGCCAGCAGTTTCTTCGTGACAGGGGTTACCTACAATGAGCAGTTCTTC. Translation gives CASSFFVTGVTYNEQFF.

This clonotype was detected only a few times. At one of its ends the junction is not consistent with the germline gene, which may arise from a read error. The chain links TRBV7-2 to TRBJ2-1; 8 nucleotides line up with TRBD1. Germline CDR1 reads SGHTA; CDR2 reads FQGNSA. The CDR3 has 13 residues. The CDR3 here is CASSPGQGNEQFF. The CDR3 DNA follows: TGCGCCAGCAGCCCTGGACAGGGCAATGAGCAGTTCTTC.

This clonotype was seen a few times. The chain carries TRBV11-2 and TRBJ1-1; the match to TRBD1 covers 8 bases. The CDR3 spans 14 residues. Per the germline V gene, CDR1 is SGHAT and CDR2 is FQNNGV. V lost 5 bases to trimming and J lost 8 bases; unmatched junction nucleotides: 10. The CDR3, as DNA: TGTGCCAGCAGCACCCCGGACAGGGTATACGAAGCTTTCTTT. Translation: CASSTPDRVYEAFF. The variable domain in full, completed from reference TRBV11-2 and TRBJ1-1, reads EAGVAQSPRYKIIEKRQSVAFWCNPISGHATLYWYQQILGQGPKLLIQFQNNGVVDDSQLPKDRFSAERLKGVDSTLKIQPAKLEDSAVYLCASSTPDRVYEAFFGQGTRLTVV.

This clonotype was seen many times. The chain links TRBV7-3 to TRBJ2-7; the D is unclear. Trimming stripped 5 bases from V and 2 bases from J, with 10 bases between. CDR1 and CDR2 (germline): SGHTA, FQGTGA. The CDR3 totals 13 residues. CDR3 loop: CASSPKAPYEQYF. As DNA, the CDR3 is TGTGCCAGCAGCCCCAAAGCCCCCTACGAGCAGTACTTC.

The rearrangement uses TRBV10-3 and TRBJ2-7, with 7 bases lining up with TRBD2. The CDR3 runs to 14 residues. The ends lost 5 bases at V and 0 bases at J; junction bases unmatched: 4. The V gene's germline CDR1 is ENHRY and CDR2 SYGVKD. The CDR3 reads CAISTTGGSYEQYF. CDR3 DNA sequence: TGTGCCATCAGTACCACGGGGGGCTCCTACGAGCAGTACTTC.

CDR3 region: CASSGRTGSYGYTF. Here the CDR3 DNA reads TGTGCCAGCAGTGGACGTACCGGGAGCTATGGCTACACCTTC. The chain recombines TRBV6-2 or TRBV6-3 with TRBJ1-2; D is uncertain. The CDR3 length is 14 residues. V lost 5 bases and J lost 4, with 14 bases in between. The germline V gene has CDR1 MNHEY and CDR2 SVGEGT.

Worth noting for this clonotype: A much bigger clone sits one base away, suggesting this may be a read error. The chain has TRBV11-2 and TRBJ2-2; 7 positions agree with TRBD2. Germline CDR1 and CDR2: SGHAT and FQNNGV. This CDR3 contains 15 residues. As DNA, the CDR3 is TGTGCCAGCAGCTTAATCCTAGCGGCCACCGGGGAGCTGGTTTTT. This encodes CASSLILAATGELVF.

This chain connects TRBV6-1 to TRBJ2-1, with TRBD2 matching over 11 bases. CDR1 is MNHNS, CDR2 SASEGT, per germline. The CDR3 runs to 16 residues. Trimming took 2 bases from V and 4 from J; bases not matched to a gene: 4. The CDR3 DNA is TGTGCCAGCAGTGAATGGACTAGCGGGTGTTACAATGAGCAGTTCTTC. This translates into CASSEWTSGCYNEQFF.

The chain links TRBV20-1 to TRBJ2-1, with 8 nucleotides matching TRBD2. CDR1 and CDR2 from the germline V gene are DFQATT and SNEGSKA (reference sequence). The V segment lost 0 bases and the J segment 1 base; nucleotides outside the gene matches: 11. CDR3 size: 18 residues. The CDR3 sequence: CSARDFASGTRSYNEQFF. As DNA, the CDR3 is TGCAGTGCTAGAGATTTTGCTTCCGGGACTAGATCCTACAATGAGCAGTTCTTC.

Worth noting for this clonotype: A much larger clone lies a single base off, so this may be a read error. The V call is TRBV2, the J call TRBJ2-5; 8 bases are a match to TRBD2. The germline gives CDR1 SNHLY, CDR2 FYNNEI. The CDR3 runs 15 residues. CDR3 amino acids: CVSRVLAGIEETQYF. The CDR3 bases are TGTGTCAGCAGGGTTCTAGCGGGCATCGAGGAGACCCAGTACTTC.

The table lists this clonotype with many counts. CDR3 residues: CASSFSSNQPQHF. In DNA form, the CDR3 reads TGTGCCAGCAGTTTTTCGAGCAATCAGCCCCAGCATTTT. The chain links TRBV6-9 to TRBJ1-5, with D unclear. The V and J ends lost 4 bases and 1 base respectively, with 5 bases between them. The CDR3 consists of 13 residues. Germline loops: CDR1 MNHGY, CDR2 SVAAGI.